This TCR beta chain was captured in a study of blood T cell repertoires in COVID-19. Assay: immunoSEQ multiplex PCR; the TCRdb copy retains only in-frame clones and omits some. Among some 150,000 clones listed, around four fifths were seen once. The CDR3 length is 15 residues. Germline V gene lookup returns CDR1 KGHDR and CDR2 SFDVKD. The ends lost 6 bases at V and 8 bases at J; junction bases unmatched: 10. Sequenced sample: peripheral blood. The receptor comes from a woman of 80 years or more with acute or convalescent COVID-19. The V and J genes are TRBV24-1 and TRBJ2-1; 9 bases map to TRBD1. The CDR3 sequence is CATSRYGTGYYEQFF. Written as DNA, the CDR3 is TGTGCCACCAGTCGGTACGGGACAGGGTATTATGAGCAGTTCTTC.